The clone carrying this TCR beta chain was detected ten times or more. Its antigen is still unknown. The data derive from a study of T-cell reconstitution after alpha-beta-depleted transplantation in children. Findings of the study overall: Several hundred expanded graft clones reportedly supplied alpha-beta T cells about two months after transplant. Fresh T-cell production supplied most of the T-cell counts and diversity seen one year after transplant.

Using unique molecular identifiers, the investigators prepared the TCRbeta library. Using its own MiXCR run on the PCR reads, TCRdb lists one record per CDR3 protein. The table lists some 600,000 distinct CDR3 sequences, 10% to 15% of them singletons. Trimming left V 2 bases short and J 4 bases short, with 2 bases between. CDR3 length: 11 amino acids. CDR1 is MGHDK and CDR2 is SYGVNS in the germline V gene. This chain connects TRBV25-1 to TRBJ2-5; D uncertain. The receptor was isolated from a male patient younger than 18 who had a stem cell transplant for acute myeloid leukemia, so the T cells may come from the graft donor. The sample consisted of PBMCs, mostly from graft donor cells, taken 360 days after TCRalphabeta/CD19-depleted stem cell transplant. CDR3 in DNA: TGTGCCAGCAGTGAAGCAGAGACCCAGTACTTC. Its translation is CASSEAETQYF.